This TCR beta chain was found in a study of T cell repertoires in cytomegalovirus infection. Study-wide context: CMV infection together with matching HLA type was indicated by public TCR beta signatures.

There are a few counts of this clonotype. No antigen is known for it. TCRdb ran MiXCR on the reads and lists one entry per CDR3 protein. The table lists about 530,000 distinct CDR3 sequences, around 27% of them singletons. Between the trimmed V and J ends, which lost 5 bases and 8 bases, there was a span of 12 bases. The CDR3 is made up of 12 amino acids. Per the germline V gene, CDR1 is SGHNT and CDR2 is YENEEA. Study-level findings and limits: Ex vivo, HLA-C-restricted CMV-specific TCR beta clonotypes prevailed over the rest of the response.

This chain joins TRBV11-3 and TRBJ1-2; tentatively, D is TRBD1 (5 bases). This TCR was recovered from a human donor in good health (CMV status not recorded). Some clones in this sample may be carry-over from other donors' samples. Sequencing was performed on PBMCs. In DNA form, the CDR3 reads TGTGCCAGCAGCCGAGGGGCAGAGGGCTACACCTTC. Translating gives CASSRGAEGYTF.